These 27 T cell receptor beta chains were all obtained from the same sample, sequenced in a study of Ad26.COV2.S vaccination and SARS-CoV-2 variants. Treatment denoted: 19 received Ad26.COV2.S at low or high dose, single or two shots; several received placebo; per-sample allocation not given. Day 63 following the first vaccine or placebo injection was when the samples were taken. Clones were read by immunoSEQ multiplex PCR, and TCRdb kept only the in-frame ones, dropping some. The sample consists of 250,000 to 300,000 clones, around 87% of them appearing once. The source was peripheral blood, collected in a trial of Ad26.COV2.S vaccine versus placebo. The receptor set was obtained from a person between 18 and 59 years old who received the Ad26.COV2.S COVID-19 vaccine or a placebo.

The genes are TRBV27 and TRBJ1-1; D not resolved. From germline, CDR1 is MNHEY and CDR2 SMNVEV (reference sequence). The CDR3 covers 16 residues. V was clipped by 2 bases and J by 5 bases, with 18 bases between them. The CDR3 sequence: CASSLAWEASGTEAFF. The CDR3, as DNA: TGTGCCAGCAGTTTAGCTTGGGAGGCCTCCGGGACTGAAGCTTTCTTT.

This sequence joins TRBV7-2 and TRBJ2-3; 9 bases agree with TRBD2. The V gene end was trimmed by 0 bases and the J gene end by 0 bases; junction bases not matched to a gene: 4. The CDR3 has 17 amino acids. In germline, CDR1 is SGHTA, CDR2 FQGNSA. The CDR3 protein is CASSLALAGPSTDTQYF. The CDR3, as DNA: TGTGCCAGCAGCTTAGCGCTAGCGGGGCCTAGCACAGATACGCAGTATTTT. The complete variable domain, with remaining parts taken from reference TRBV7-2 and TRBJ2-3, reads GAGVSQSPSNKVTEKGKDVELRCDPISGHTALYWYRQSLGQGLEFLIYFQGNSAPDKSGLPSDRFSAERTGGSVSTLTIQRTQQEDSAVYLCASSLALAGPSTDTQYFGPGTRLTVL.

This chain joins TRBV7-9 and TRBJ2-3; TRBD2 matches at 8 bases. Germline CDR1 reads SEHNR; CDR2 reads FQNEAQ (reference sequence). Trimming at V came to 5 bases and at J to 1 base, leaving 5 bases not matched to a gene. The CDR3 loop spans 15 amino acids. The CDR3 sequence: CASSLGGEGTDTQYF. The CDR3 DNA follows: TGTGCCAGCAGCCTCGGGGGGGAGGGCACAGATACGCAGTATTTT.

The chain joins TRBV18 to TRBJ2-2, with D perhaps assigned TRBD1 or TRBD2 (5 bases each). Germline V gives CDR1 KGHSH, CDR2 LQKENI. V was pared by 2 bases and J by 7 bases, with 17 bases between. This CDR3 contains 16 residues. CDR3 protein: CASSPSGGGRIGELFF. Written as DNA, the CDR3 is TGTGCCAGCTCACCATCAGGTGGGGGACGTATCGGGGAGCTGTTTTTT.

The chain couples TRBV2 to TRBJ1-1, with D possibly TRBD1 on 6 matching bases. V was pared by 7 bases and J by 1 base, with 10 bases between. This CDR3 is built from 13 residues. Germline V lookup: CDR1 SNHLY, CDR2 FYNNEI. The CDR3 nucleotides are TGTGCCAGCAATAGGGGGGAGAACACTGAAGCTTTCTTT. This translates into CASNRGENTEAFF.

In its sample, this clone was seen once. This sequence joins TRBV5-1 and TRBJ1-1, with TRBD1 matching 7 bases. Germline V gene data show CDR1 as SGHRS and CDR2 as YFSETQ. There are 13 residues in the CDR3. V was clipped by 4 bases and J by 1 base; unmatched bases: 1. CDR3 region: CASSRQGNTEAFF. The CDR3 coding sequence is TGCGCCAGCAGCCGACAGGGGAACACTGAAGCTTTCTTT.

This clone appeared a single time. The chain employs TRBV7-2 and TRBJ2-1; 7 bases are a match to TRBD1. The V and J ends lost 5 bases and 0 bases, in that order; junction bases with no gene match: 4. The germline gives CDR1 SGHTA, CDR2 FQGNSA. The CDR3 covers 15 residues. The CDR3 sequence is CASSRQGSSYNEQFF. Here the CDR3 DNA reads TGTGCCAGCAGCAGACAGGGTAGCTCCTACAATGAGCAGTTCTTC.

Points on this clone: One end of the junction fails to match germline, which may point to a read error. J is TRBJ2-3 and V is TRBV27; TRBD1 agrees at 10 bases. CDR3 size: 18 residues. The germline V gene encodes CDR1 MNHEY and CDR2 SMNVEV (reference sequence). The CDR3 loop is CASSVSSGTGVSTDTQYF. In nucleotides, the CDR3 is TGTGCCAGCAGTGTATCCTCTGGGACAGGGGTAAGCACAGATACGCAGTATTTT.

This clone was counted a few times. The chain recombines TRBV4-1 with TRBJ2-7; D is unresolved. The length of the CDR3 is 16 residues. The germline V and J ends were trimmed by 1 base and 2 bases, with 15 bases remaining between them. CDR1 and CDR2 (germline): MGHRA, YSYEKL. The CDR3 region is CASSQGRILETYEQYF. CDR3 coding DNA: TGCGCCAGCAGCCAAGGTCGGATTTTGGAGACCTACGAGCAGTACTTC.

CDR3 bases: TGTGCCAGCAGCTTTGGGGCTACTGGAAACACCATATATTTT. Protein product: CASSFGATGNTIYF. V and J are TRBV7-9 and TRBJ1-3; weak D call: TRBD1 (5 bases). V gave up 3 bases and J gave up 2 bases, with 8 bases separating them. Per the germline V gene, CDR1 is SEHNR and CDR2 is FQNEAQ (reference sequence). The CDR3 totals 14 residues.

The gene calls are TRBV3-1 (or the pseudogene TRBV3-2) and TRBJ2-5; tentative D call: TRBD2 (6 bases). Between the trimmed V and J ends, which lost 0 bases and 6 bases, there was a span of 11 bases. The length of the CDR3 is 14 residues. Germline V gene data show CDR1 as LGHDT and CDR2 as YNNKEL (reference sequence). The CDR3 bases are TGTGCCAGCAGCCAAGATACCGGGAGTCAGACCCAGTACTTC. Amino acids: CASSQDTGSQTQYF.

V usage is TRBV9 and J usage is TRBJ2-1, with TRBD2 matching over 9 bases. In germline, CDR1 is SGDLS, CDR2 YYNGEE. V trimming: 0 bases; J trimming: 4 bases; junction bases outside the gene matches: 2. CDR3 length: 15 residues. The CDR3 nucleotides read TGTGCCAGCAGCGTAGGACTAGCGGAGTACAATGAGCAGTTCTTC. Amino acids: CASSVGLAEYNEQFF.

The rearrangement uses TRBV19 and TRBJ1-6; D is unclear. V was pared by 7 bases and J by 11 bases, with 24 bases between. The germline V gene has CDR1 LNHDA and CDR2 SQIVND (reference sequence). CDR3 size: 16 residues. CDR3 sequence: CASTSREVRVGAPLHF. The CDR3 DNA reads as TGTGCCAGTACCTCCCGGGAGGTTAGGGTCGGGGCACCCCTCCACTTT.

The chain combines TRBV5-1 with TRBJ2-5, with D perhaps TRBD1 (5 bases). The CDR3 runs to 16 residues. V lost 4 bases and J 1 base, leaving 17 bases between the germline ends. Germline CDR1 is SGHRS and CDR2 is YFSETQ. CDR3 in amino acids: CASSPVGLGTQETQYF. For the CDR3, the DNA is TGCGCCAGCAGCCCGGTGGGGCTAGGCACCCAAGAGACCCAGTACTTC.

The rearrangement links TRBV10-3 to TRBJ2-2; 9 bases are a match to TRBD2. The CDR3 has 15 amino acids. The V gene end was trimmed by 3 bases and the J gene end by 4 bases; junction bases not matched to a gene: 3. CDR1 ENHRY and CDR2 SYGVKD come from the germline V gene. The CDR3 coding sequence is TGTGCCATCAGTGATCAGCGGGGGGCCACCGGGGAGCTGTTTTTT. Its translation: CAISDQRGATGELFF.

J is TRBJ2-3 and V is TRBV27; D ambiguous. Trimming took 6 bases from V and 0 from J, leaving 7 bases between them. The CDR3 runs to 13 residues. Per the germline V gene, CDR1 is MNHEY and CDR2 is SMNVEV (reference sequence). The CDR3, as DNA: TGTGCCAGCAGGGAGTATAGCACAGATACGCAGTATTTT. Its translation: CASREYSTDTQYF.

The genes are TRBV6-2 or TRBV6-3 and TRBJ1-6; a possible D gene is TRBD1 (5 bases). V was trimmed by 2 bases and J by 5 bases, leaving 7 bases between them. The CDR3 length is 14 residues. Germline V lookup: CDR1 MNHEY, CDR2 SVGEGT. The CDR3 here is CASSYGTHNSPLHF. CDR3 nucleotides: TGTGCCAGCAGTTACGGGACCCATAATTCACCCCTCCACTTT.

V and J are TRBV6-5 and TRBJ1-1; TRBD1 matches 7 bases. Germline assignment: CDR1 MNHEY and CDR2 SVGAGI. V lost 6 bases to trimming and J lost 4 bases; unmatched junction nucleotides: 8. This CDR3 is built from 14 residues. The CDR3 DNA sequence: TGTGCCAGCAGCGCGGGGCAGGGGGTCACTGAAGCTTTCTTT. Amino acid sequence: CASSAGQGVTEAFF.

The rearrangement uses TRBV7-9 and TRBJ1-4; maybe TRBD1 (5 bases). This CDR3 is built from 14 residues. Trimming left V 1 base short and J 7 bases short, with 10 bases between. Germline loops: CDR1 SEHNR, CDR2 FQNEAQ (reference sequence). In nucleotides, the CDR3 is TGTGCCAGCAGCTTAGGGGGGGAGACTGAAAAACTGTTTTTT. Translation gives CASSLGGETEKLFF.

The V gene is TRBV28, the J gene TRBJ2-2; D unresolved. The CDR3 length is 11 residues. CDR1 is MDHEN and CDR2 is SYDVKM in the germline V gene. Between the trimmed V and J ends, which lost 3 bases and 5 bases, there was a span of 1 base. The DNA for the CDR3 is TGTGCCAGCAGTTTTACCGGGGAGCTGTTTTTT. Amino acid sequence: CASSFTGELFF.

This clone was detected only once. The chain is built from TRBV29-1 and TRBJ2-7; 7 bases line up with TRBD1. V shed 3 bases and J 2 bases; nucleotides not matched to a gene: 13. The germline V gene has CDR1 SQVTM and CDR2 ANQGSEA. The CDR3 is 16 amino acids. The CDR3 bases are TGCAGCGTTGAGCATCCCTCGAGGACAGGCACCTACGAGCAGTACTTC. Its translation is CSVEHPSRTGTYEQYF.

The chain employs TRBV5-1 and TRBJ2-4; D is perhaps TRBD1 (5 bases). The CDR3 is 13 residues long. Germline V gene data show CDR1 as SGHRS and CDR2 as YFSETQ. With 2 bases removed from V and 5 bases from J, the gap between germline ends came to 8 bases. This CDR3 is CASSFQGENIQYF. CDR3 in DNA: TGCGCCAGCAGCTTTCAGGGTGAAAACATTCAGTACTTC.

This sequence joins TRBV27 and TRBJ2-7; possibly TRBD1 for D (7 bases). Trimming took 5 bases from V and 2 from J, leaving 16 bases between them. Germline V CDR1 and CDR2: MNHEY, SMNVEV (reference sequence). The CDR3 extends over 15 amino acids. The CDR3 DNA follows: TGTGCCAGCAGTCGCAGGGGGGACAATACCTACGAGCAGTACTTC. Its protein is CASSRRGDNTYEQYF.

This chain connects TRBV10-3 to TRBJ2-7, with 10 bases matching TRBD1. Germline values: CDR1 ENHRY, CDR2 SYGVKD. The junction had 16 bases not matched to a gene; V was cut back by 6 bases and J by 5 bases. CDR3 length equals 17 residues. The CDR3 DNA follows: TGTGCCATCAGCCGAGGACCCCCGGGACAGGGGTTCCACGAGCAGTACTTC. The encoded protein is CAISRGPPGQGFHEQYF.

The chain employs TRBV20-1 and TRBJ2-1, with D possibly matching TRBD1 (6 bases). The CDR3 totals 10 residues. Germline V gene sequence: CDR1 DFQATT, CDR2 SNEGSKA (reference sequence). V was shortened by 5 bases and J by 10 bases, with 9 bases between the two germline ends. The CDR3 DNA sequence: TGCAGTGCTGGGGGCAGGGAGCAGTTCTTC. It is translated as CSAGGREQFF.

The chain is built from TRBV2 and TRBJ1-4, with 9 bases fitting TRBD1. The CDR3 has 14 residues. The V gene end was trimmed by 5 bases and the J gene end by 8 bases; junction bases not matched to a gene: 6. Germline V gene sequence: CDR1 SNHLY, CDR2 FYNNEI. The CDR3 region is CASSRNRGREKLFF. In DNA, the CDR3 is TGTGCCAGCAGTCGCAACAGGGGGCGAGAAAAACTGTTTTTT.

The genes are TRBV27 and TRBJ2-1, with D unresolved. V was shortened by 4 bases and J by 7 bases, with 14 bases between the two germline ends. This CDR3 region has 14 residues. Germline V gene sequence: CDR1 MNHEY, CDR2 SMNVEV (reference sequence). The CDR3 loop reads CASSSRPVWNEQFF. The CDR3 bases are TGTGCCAGCAGTTCCCGGCCCGTGTGGAATGAGCAGTTCTTC.